This T cell receptor beta chain was obtained from a study of cytomegalovirus exposure and HLA in healthy donors. Study in general: An earlier analysis found roughly 100 million unique TCR beta sequences from about 190 million T cells. Study results and limitations: As a later analysis showed, a missense DCLRE1C variant was linked to trimming of TCR beta V- and J-genes. HLA alleles showed associations with 15,000 to 20,000 TCR beta sequences in a later analysis, at a 0.05 false discovery rate.

Amplification used 60 Vbeta primers and 13 Jbeta primers. The assay was immunoSEQ multiplex PCR, and TCRdb's table has in-frame clones only and misses some. The repertoire holds 160,000 or so clones, with 80% as singletons. Trimming took 2 bases from V and 8 from J; bases not matched to a gene: 12. The germline V gene encodes CDR1 MNHNS and CDR2 SASEGT. The CDR3 has 18 residues. About this clone: Antigen unknown.

The chain has TRBV6-1 and TRBJ1-6, with 10 nucleotides matching TRBD1. The specimen sequenced was PBMCs. The TCR originated in a man aged 40-49 years in good health and CMV-seronegative. In DNA form, the CDR3 reads TGTGCCAGCAGTGAAAACATTGGGACAGGGGCTTCTCATTCACCCCTCCACTTT. Translated, it gives CASSENIGTGASHSPLHF.